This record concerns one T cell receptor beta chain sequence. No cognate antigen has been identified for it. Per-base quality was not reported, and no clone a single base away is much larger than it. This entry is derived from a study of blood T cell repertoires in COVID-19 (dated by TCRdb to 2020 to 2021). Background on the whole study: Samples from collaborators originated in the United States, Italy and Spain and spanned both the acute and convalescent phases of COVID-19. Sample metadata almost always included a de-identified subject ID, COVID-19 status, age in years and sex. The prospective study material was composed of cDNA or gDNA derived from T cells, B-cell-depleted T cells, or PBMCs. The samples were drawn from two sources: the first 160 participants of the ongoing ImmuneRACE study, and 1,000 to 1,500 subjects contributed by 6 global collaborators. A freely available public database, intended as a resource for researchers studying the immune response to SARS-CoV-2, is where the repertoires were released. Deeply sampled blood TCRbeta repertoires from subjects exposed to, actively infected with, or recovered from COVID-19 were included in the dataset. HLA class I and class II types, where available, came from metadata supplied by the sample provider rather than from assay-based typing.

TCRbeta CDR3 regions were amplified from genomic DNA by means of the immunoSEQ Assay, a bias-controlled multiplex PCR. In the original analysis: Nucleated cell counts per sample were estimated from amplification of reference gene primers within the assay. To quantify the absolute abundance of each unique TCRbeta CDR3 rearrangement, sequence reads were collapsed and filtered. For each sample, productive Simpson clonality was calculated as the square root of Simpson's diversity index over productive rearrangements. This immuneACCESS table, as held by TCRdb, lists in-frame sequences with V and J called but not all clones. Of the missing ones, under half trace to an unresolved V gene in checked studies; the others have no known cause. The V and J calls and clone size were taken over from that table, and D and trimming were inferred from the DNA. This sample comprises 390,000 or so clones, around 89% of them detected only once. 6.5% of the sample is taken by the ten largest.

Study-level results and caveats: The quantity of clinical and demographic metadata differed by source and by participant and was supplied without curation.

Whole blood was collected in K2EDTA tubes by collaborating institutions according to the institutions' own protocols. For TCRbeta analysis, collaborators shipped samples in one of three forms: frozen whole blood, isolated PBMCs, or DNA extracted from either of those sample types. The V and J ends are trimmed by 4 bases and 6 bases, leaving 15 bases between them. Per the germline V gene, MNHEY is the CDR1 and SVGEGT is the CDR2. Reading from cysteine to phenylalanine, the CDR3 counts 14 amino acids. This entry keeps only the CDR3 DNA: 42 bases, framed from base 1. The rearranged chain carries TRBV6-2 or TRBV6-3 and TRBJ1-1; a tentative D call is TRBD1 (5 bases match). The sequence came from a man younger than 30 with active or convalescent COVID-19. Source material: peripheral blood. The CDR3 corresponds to CASSFTGGFSEAFF. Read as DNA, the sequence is TGTGCCAGCAGTTTTACCGGGGGGTTTTCTGAAGCTTTCTTT.